This entry lists 21 T cell receptor beta chains sequenced from one sample in a study of T cells in Graves' hyperthyroidism and ophthalmopathy. Using RNA transcripts as the source, TCR beta CDR3 regions were amplified. An initial round of RT-PCR targeting the TCR CDR3 relied on the HTBI primer set. One entry per CDR3 protein results from TCRdb running MiXCR on the multiplex PCR reads. The sample contains approximately 600,000 distinct CDR3 sequences, approximately 15% of which appear only once. The material sequenced was blood. All receptors derive from a woman between 18 and 29 years old with Graves' ophthalmopathy.

V usage is TRBV19 and J usage is TRBJ2-1; 12 bases match TRBD2. With 3 bases clipped from V and 3 bases from J, the junction kept 3 bases outside the gene matches. This CDR3 region has 16 residues. Germline V gene sequence: CDR1 LNHDA, CDR2 SQIVND (reference sequence). The CDR3 loop reads CASSMELAGGYNEQFF. In nucleotides, the CDR3 is TGTGCCAGTAGTATGGAACTAGCGGGGGGCTACAATGAGCAGTTCTTC. The whole variable domain, remainder taken from reference TRBV19 and TRBJ2-1, is DGGITQSPKYLFRKEGQNVTLSCEQNLNHDAMYWYRQDPGQGLRLIYYSQIVNDFQKGDIAEGYSVSREKKESFPLTVTSAQKNPTAFYLCASSMELAGGYNEQFFGPGTRLTVL.

The J gene is TRBJ2-4, the V gene TRBV28, with D possibly matching TRBD1 (6 bases). Germline CDR1 is MDHEN and CDR2 is SYDVKM. The CDR3 loop spans 15 amino acids. The germline V and J ends were trimmed by 5 bases and 1 base, with 12 bases remaining between them. CDR3 loop: CASSSSGEAKNIQYF. CDR3 nucleotide sequence: TGTGCCAGCAGTAGCTCAGGGGAGGCCAAAAACATTCAGTACTTC.

This clonotype was recorded many times. J is TRBJ2-7 and V is TRBV12-3 or TRBV12-4; 12 bases agree with TRBD2. The CDR3 spans 15 residues. V shed 6 bases, J shed 0 bases, and the junction held 3 bases outside the gene matches. CDR3 residues: CASSRTSGTSYEQYF. CDR3 in DNA: TGTGCCAGCAGCCGGACTAGCGGGACCTCCTACGAGCAGTACTTC.

This clonotype was detected many times. The chain has TRBV29-1 and TRBJ2-7; 12 bases fit TRBD2. The CDR3 has 17 amino acids. Germline V gene lookup returns CDR1 SQVTM and CDR2 ANQGSEA. J gave up 2 bases and V 5 bases, and 13 bases lay outside the gene matches. The CDR3 coding sequence is TGCAGCGTTCTTATGGCTAGCGGGAGGGCCTCTACCTACGAGCAGTACTTC. This sequence encodes CSVLMASGRASTYEQYF.

This clonotype was counted only a few times. This chain joins TRBV14 and TRBJ1-1; D gene uncertain. The germline V and J ends were trimmed by 0 bases and 2 bases, with 7 bases remaining between them. CDR3 length: 14 amino acids. Looked up from germline, CDR1 is SGHDN and CDR2 is FVKESK. The chain's CDR3 is CASSQDPGNTEAFF. The CDR3 DNA is TGTGCCAGCAGCCAAGACCCAGGAAACACTGAAGCTTTCTTT.

There are many counts of this clonotype. Its ends do not fully match the called genes, so a read error is possible. The V call is TRBV18, the J call TRBJ1-1; D not certain. CDR3 length: 13 amino acids. CDR1 and CDR2 from the germline V gene are KGHSH and LQKENI. The CDR3 DNA reads as TGTGCCAGCTCCCCACAGTGGAACACTGAAGCTTTCTTT. Translating it yields CASSPQWNTEAFF.

This clonotype occurred many times. This chain joins TRBV2 and TRBJ2-3, with D possibly being TRBD1 (5 bases). V was trimmed by 2 bases and J by 1 base, leaving 10 bases between them. Per the germline V gene, CDR1 is SNHLY and CDR2 is FYNNEI. CDR3 length: 15 residues. CDR3 loop: CASSEQGLGTDTQYF. CDR3 coding DNA: TGTGCCAGCAGTGAACAGGGATTAGGCACAGATACGCAGTATTTT.

This clonotype came up a few times. For the CDR3, the DNA is TGTGCCAGCAGCTGGACTAGCGGGTACCAAGAGACCCAGTACTTC. It specifies CASSWTSGYQETQYF. The chain combines TRBV6-2 or TRBV6-3 with TRBJ2-5; TRBD2 matches at 11 bases. CDR1 and CDR2 from the germline V gene are MNHEY and SVGEGT. Germline trimming cut 6 bases from V and 0 bases from J; bases unmatched to any gene: 3. CDR3 length equals 15 residues.

Many counts were recorded for this clonotype. The rearrangement links TRBV20-1 to TRBJ2-7; no clear D gene. V dropped 0 bases and J dropped 2 bases, with 11 bases sitting between them. Germline V gene sequence: CDR1 DFQATT, CDR2 SNEGSKA (reference sequence). The CDR3 extends over 14 amino acids. This CDR3 reads CSARDTEITYEQYF. For the CDR3, the DNA is TGCAGTGCTAGAGATACAGAAATTACCTACGAGCAGTACTTC.

In this sample, this clonotype turned up many times. J is TRBJ2-7 and V is TRBV6-1; D unresolved. This CDR3 contains 10 residues. The V and J ends lost 8 bases and 2 bases respectively, with 4 bases between them. Germline lookup yields CDR1 MNHNS and CDR2 SASEGT. CDR3 bases: TGTGCCAGCTCAACCTACGAGCAGTACTTC. Translating gives CASSTYEQYF.

The table lists this clonotype with many counts. The chain combines TRBV28 with TRBJ1-2; no reliable D call. The CDR3 is 14 amino acids. V lost 1 base and J lost 6, with 12 bases in between. Germline-derived CDR1 and CDR2 are MDHEN and SYDVKM. CDR3 loop: CASSLYARPNGYTF. The DNA of the CDR3 is TGTGCCAGCAGTTTATATGCCAGACCAAATGGCTACACCTTC.

This clonotype was recorded many times. The rearrangement links TRBV6-2 or TRBV6-3 to TRBJ2-7; 10 bases are a match to TRBD2. The CDR3 spans 15 residues. CDR1 and CDR2 (germline): MNHEY, SVGEGT. V was pared by 6 bases and J by 6 bases, with 11 bases of the junction left unmatched. This chain's CDR3 is CASSLPGLALSEQYF. In DNA form, the CDR3 reads TGTGCCAGCAGCCTGCCGGGACTAGCGTTGAGCGAGCAGTACTTC.

The chain is built from TRBV15 and TRBJ2-3; D is uncertain. The V end was cut by 1 base, the J end by 1 base, with 9 bases between. This CDR3 contains 15 residues. Germline-derived CDR1 and CDR2 are LNHNV and YYDKDF (reference sequence). CDR3 sequence: CATSRVLGRTDTQYF. The CDR3 nucleotides read TGTGCCACCAGCAGAGTTTTAGGTCGCACAGATACGCAGTATTTT.

This clonotype has ten or more counts. The chain carries TRBV7-4 and TRBJ1-5; tentatively, D is TRBD1 (5 bases). There are 16 residues in the CDR3. Trimming pared 3 bases from V and 5 bases from J, leaving 17 bases between. Per germline, CDR1 SGHVT and CDR2 SQSDAQ. The CDR3: CASSFIKGGRDQPQHF. The DNA for the CDR3 is TGTGCCAGCAGCTTTATAAAGGGCGGCAGGGATCAGCCCCAGCATTTT.

This clonotype has at least ten counts. V is TRBV6-2 or TRBV6-3 and J is TRBJ2-2; no definite D call. Between the trimmed V and J ends, which lost 2 bases and 5 bases, there was a span of 9 bases. This CDR3 contains 14 residues. CDR1 and CDR2 from the germline V gene are MNHEY and SVGEGT. The DNA for the CDR3 is TGTGCCAGCAGTTACGATACAGAAACCGGGGAGCTGTTTTTT. Its protein product is CASSYDTETGELFF.

There are a few counts of this clonotype. The chain employs TRBV6-1 and TRBJ1-1; D remains unclear. There are 15 residues in the CDR3. The germline V and J ends were trimmed by 6 bases and 0 bases, with 14 bases remaining between them. Germline-derived CDR1 and CDR2 are MNHNS and SASEGT. The CDR3 loop is CASRPAVVMNTEAFF. CDR3 nucleotides: TGTGCCAGCAGGCCCGCCGTGGTTATGAACACTGAAGCTTTCTTT.

J is TRBJ1-5 and V is TRBV20-1; 8 bases line up with TRBD1. V was pared by 4 bases and J by 4 bases, with 21 bases of the junction left unmatched. Germline V lookup: CDR1 DFQATT, CDR2 SNEGSKA (reference sequence). This CDR3 has 19 residues. CDR3 bases: TGCAGTGCTATGTTTCTGATCGCGGGACAGGACGGCAGGAATCAGCCCCAGCATTTT. Translated: CSAMFLIAGQDGRNQPQHF.

The sample holds a few counts of this clonotype. This sequence joins TRBV5-1 and TRBJ2-1, with 13 bases fitting TRBD2. The V gene end was trimmed by 0 bases and the J gene end by 8 bases; junction bases not matched to a gene: 2. CDR3 length: 15 amino acids. CDR1 and CDR2 from the germline V gene are SGHRS and YFSETQ. Here the CDR3 DNA reads TGCGCCAGCAGCTTGGCACTAGCGGGGGGGGATGAGCAGTTCTTC. Its translation: CASSLALAGGDEQFF.

This clonotype has just a few counts. The rearrangement joins TRBV9 to TRBJ2-7, with TRBD2 matching 11 bases. The J segment lost 7 bases and the V segment lost 3 bases, leaving 3 bases of the junction unmatched. Germline assignment: CDR1 SGDLS and CDR2 YYNGEE. CDR3 length: 13 amino acids. Here the CDR3 DNA reads TGTGCCAGCAGCGCGGGACTAGCGGCTGAGCAGTACTTC. It is translated as CASSAGLAAEQYF.

In its sample, this clonotype was seen a few times. The chain recombines TRBV6-1 with TRBJ2-2; D may be TRBD1 (6 bases). Trimming removed 6 bases at V and 6 bases at J, with 11 bases between. Germline-derived CDR1 and CDR2 are MNHNS and SASEGT. The CDR3 is 13 amino acids. The CDR3, as DNA: TGTGCCAGCAGGTCACAGGGCCCCGGGGAGCTGTTTTTT. Amino acid sequence: CASRSQGPGELFF.

The chain uses TRBV20-1 and TRBJ1-6; D is perhaps TRBD1 (6 bases). The V end was cut by 3 bases, the J end by 7 bases, with 16 bases between. Germline V lookup: CDR1 DFQATT, CDR2 SNEGSKA (reference sequence). The CDR3 length is 15 residues. The CDR3 loop is CSARRGAEPNSPLHF. The CDR3, as DNA: TGCAGTGCTAGGAGGGGGGCCGAACCAAATTCACCCCTCCACTTT.